The rows below give T cell receptor beta chains drawn from one sample of a study of tumor and adjacent non-tumor tissue in lung cancer. Each CDR3 protein is one row after TCRdb ran MiXCR on the multiplex PCR reads. The sample holds 40,000 to 55,000 distinct CDR3 sequences, about 70% seen once. The source material was distant non-tumor lung tissue. Receptors originate from a woman between 55 and 75 years old with non-small cell lung cancer. CDR3s include the opening cysteine and the closing phenylalanine or tryptophan. A D gene is named only where the DNA matches it firmly. A clone size is listed for some rows: how often the clone was seen (once, few, many), or a class if it is expanded.

j_call v_call clone_size d_call cdr3_nt cdr3_aa
TRBJ2-6 TRBV4-3 NA TRBD1 TGCCCCAACAGCCAAGGGACAGCTGGGGCCAACGTCCTGACTTTC CPNSQGTAGANVLTF
TRBJ1-2 TRBV28 NA TRBD1 TGTACCAGCAGTTTATCCATACCGGGACAGGCGAATGGCCACACCTTC CTSSLSIPGQANGHTF
TRBJ2-7 TRBV20-1 NA TRBD2 TGTAGTGTCATACTAGCGGGGGGCCTGGGTGAGCAGTACTTC CSVILAGGLGEQYF
TRBJ1-2 TRBV4-2 once NA TGTGCCAAGAGCCAGGACGGGACCTCTAACTATGGCTACACATTC CAKSQDGTSNYGYTF
TRBJ1-6 TRBV12-3/TRBV12-4 medium-sized NA TGTGCCAGCAGCCGGAATAATTCACCCCTCCACTTT CASSRNNSPLHF
TRBJ1-3 TRBV7-8 many NA TGTGCCAGCAGCTCACGCCCAGGGGCCAGCTCTGGAAACACCATATATTTT CASSSRPGASSGNTIYF
TRBJ2-4 TRBV4-1 NA NA TGCGCCAGTTGCCAATTGGACCTATCAAAAAACATTCAGTACTTC CASCQLDLSKNIQYF
TRBJ2-2 TRBV7-3 NA TRBD1 TGTGCCAGAAGCTCGGACAGGGCCGGGGAGCTGTTTTTT CARSSDRAGELFF
TRBJ1-6 TRBV20-1 many NA TGCAGTGCTCCTGGGACCGCTCCTAATTCACCCCTCCACTTT CSAPGTAPNSPLHF
TRBJ1-5 TRBV7-8 NA TRBD1 TGTGCCAGCAGCTACTCGACAGGGGGCAATCAGTCCCGGCATTTT CASSYSTGGNQSRHF
TRBJ1-1 TRBV11-2 NA NA TGTGTCAGCATTCTAGACGGGTACACTGAAGCTTTCTTT CVSILDGYTEAFF
TRBJ1-5 TRBV4-1 NA TRBD1 TGCGCCTGCAGTCAAAGGGTTTTGGACAGGGGACATCAGCCCCAGCATTTT CACSQRVLDRGHQPQHF
TRBJ2-2 TRBV20-1 NA TRBD1 TGCAGTACTAGAGATAACAGGGGGGAGCTGTCTTTT CSTRDNRGELSF
TRBJ2-1 TRBV4-3 NA TRBD2 TGCGCCAGCAGTCGGACGAAACTAGCGGGGGACTACAATGAGCAGTTTTTC CASSRTKLAGDYNEQFF
TRBJ2-1 TRBV20-1 NA NA TGCAGTGCTAGATCAGGGACCAGCCAAATCTACAATGAGCAGATCTTC CSARSGTSQIYNEQIF
TRBJ2-2 TRBV20-1 many NA TGCAGTGCTAGCCTTTCCGAGCCCCGGTTGGGCGGGGAGCTGTTTTTT CSASLSEPRLGGELFF
TRBJ2-2 TRBV4-3 medium-sized TRBD1 TGCGCCAGCAGCCAGGGTACAGGGGAAATGAACACCGGGGAGCTGTTTTTT CASSQGTGEMNTGELFF
TRBJ2-7 TRBV4-1 once NA TGCGCCAGCAGCCCAACTCCGGACACTTACGAGCAGAACTTC CASSPTPDTYEQNF
TRBJ1-2 TRBV28 few NA TGTGCCAGCATTCAAGGGATCGATAATAACTATGGCTACACCTTC CASIQGIDNNYGYTF
TRBJ2-6 TRBV6-1 NA NA TGTGCCAGCAGTGGCCCTGACAGTGCCATATTCTCTGGGACCAACGTCATGACTTTC CASSGPDSAIFSGTNVMTF
TRBJ2-1 TRBV11-2 once NA TGTGCCACCAACAAAACCGGGACGGCCGGGAGCGAGCAGTTCTTC CATNKTGTAGSEQFF
TRBJ1-1 TRBV4-1 NA TRBD1 TGCACCAGCAAGCAAGGACAGGGGGCGAAGGCTGAAGCTTTCTTT CTSKQGQGAKAEAFF
TRBJ2-4 TRBV4-3 NA NA TGCGCCAGCAGCTTAGGGACCGGTGAGATAAACATTCAGTACTTC CASSLGTGEINIQYF
TRBJ1-6 TRBV14 NA NA TGTGCAAACAGCCTTATTAGGAACGAATCACCCCTCCACTTT CANSLIRNESPLHF
TRBJ2-4 TRBV29-1 NA TRBD2 TGCAGCGCCGTCTTATGGTTAGCGGGGAGCATAGCCAAAAACATTCAGTACTTC CSAVLWLAGSIAKNIQYF
TRBJ2-2 TRBV6-1 NA TRBD2 TGTGCCAGCAGTGGGGGGACTAGTGGGAGCGAGAACACCGTGGAGCTGTTTTTT CASSGGTSGSENTVELFF
TRBJ2-3 TRBV6-2/TRBV6-3 NA TRBD2 TGTACAAGCAGTTTACTACCTAGCGGGAGTATCGCAGATACGCAGTATTTT CTSSLLPSGSIADTQYF
TRBJ1-2 TRBV6-1 once NA TGTGTCAGTAGTAACATAGGAATTAACTATGGCTACACCTTC CVSSNIGINYGYTF
TRBJ2-5 TRBV6-2/TRBV6-3 NA NA TGTGCCAGCAGTTACGAGATTCAAGGGGCCCAGTACTTC CASSYEIQGAQYF
TRBJ2-2 TRBV6-2/TRBV6-3 NA NA TGTGCCAGCAGTTATACCCAACAGAGGGCCAATACCGGGGAGCTGTCTTTT CASSYTQQRANTGELSF
TRBJ1-5 TRBV4-3 medium-sized NA TGCGCCAGCAGCCAAGGTTTGGGGGGGCAGCCCCAGCATTTT CASSQGLGGQPQHF
TRBJ2-3 TRBV4-3 NA NA TGCGCCAGCAGCAACGGACTAACGGTCACAGATACGCAATATTTT CASSNGLTVTDTQYF
TRBJ2-5 TRBV29-1 NA NA TGTAGCGTCGAAGAATTGGGGGAGATCCAGTACTTC CSVEELGEIQYF
TRBJ2-5 TRBV11-2 few TRBD2 TGTGCCAGCAACCCTGGACTAGCGGGGGTCCAAGAGACCCAGTATTTC CASNPGLAGVQETQYF
TRBJ1-5 TRBV10-3 NA NA TGTGCCATCAGGGAAGATGGCAATCAGCCCCAGCATTTT CAIREDGNQPQHF
TRBJ2-3 TRBV10-2 NA NA TGCGCCAGCAGTGCCCGGGGGCGGGGCACAGATAGGCAATATTTT CASSARGRGTDRQYF
TRBJ2-1 TRBV5-6 NA TRBD2 TGTGTCAGCAGGGGACTAGCGGGGGGGCCAGGCGAGCAGTTTTTC CVSRGLAGGPGEQFF
TRBJ1-2 TRBV7-3 NA NA TGTGCCAGCAGCCCTACGGGGGGGTTGCAATCTGGCTACACCTTC CASSPTGGLQSGYTF
TRBJ2-7 TRBV6-6 NA NA TGTACCGGCAATAGCCAGACAAGGGGAGACTACGAGCAGTACTTC CTGNSQTRGDYEQYF
TRBJ2-6 TRBV6-5 NA NA TGTGCCAGCAGTTATGGTGCGGGACAATATTACTATGGGGCCAACGTCCTGACTTTC CASSYGAGQYYYGANVLTF
TRBJ1-2 TRBV27 few TRBD1 TGTGCCAGCAGTTTATCGGGACAGGGCCGCCCTGGCTACACCTTC CASSLSGQGRPGYTF
TRBJ1-2 TRBV20-1 NA TRBD1 TGCAGTGCTAGAGATCTTGAGACAGGGGACCTTTCGAGCTACATCTTC CSARDLETGDLSSYIF
TRBJ2-6 TRBV10-2 NA NA TGTGCCAGCAGTTACGCCTCCTCTGGGGCCAACGTCCTGACTTTC CASSYASSGANVLTF
TRBJ2-1 TRBV6-2/TRBV6-3 once TRBD2 TGTGTCAGCAGCGGACTAGCCCCCTACAATGAGCAGTCCTTC CVSSGLAPYNEQSF